Below, 24 T cell receptor beta chains from the same sample are listed, as sequenced in a study of T cell repertoires in ileal Crohn's disease. Only in-frame clones appear in the TCRdb table, and some are missing; sequencing was by immunoSEQ multiplex PCR. In the table there are 55,000 to 65,000 clones, less than 90% of which are singletons. Time point: neoterminal ileum biopsy at postoperative endoscopy, about 6 months after surgery. The material sequenced was ileal tissue. These receptors all stem from an adult with Crohn's disease.

This clone was found once. V is TRBV2 and J is TRBJ1-4; 9 nucleotides align to TRBD1. The CDR3 has 14 residues. CDR1 and CDR2 (germline): SNHLY, FYNNEI. Germline trimming cut 8 bases from V and 8 bases from J; bases unmatched to any gene: 9. The DNA of the CDR3 is TGTGCCAGCCAATTAGACAGGGGGGACGAAAAACTGTTTTTT. Its protein product is CASQLDRGDEKLFF. Full variable domain (outside the CDR3, taken from reference TRBV2 and TRBJ1-4): EPEVTQTPSHQVTQMGQEVILRCVPISNHLYFYWYRQILGQKVEFLVSFYNNEISEKSEIFDDQFSVERPDGSNFTLKIRSTKLEDSAMYFCASQLDRGDEKLFFGSGTQLSVL.

This clone occurred once. V and J are TRBV27 and TRBJ1-4; 10 bases line up with TRBD1. V shed 8 bases, J shed 8 bases, and the junction held 5 bases outside the gene matches. The germline CDR1 and CDR2 sequences are MNHEY and SMNVEV (reference sequence). This CDR3 has 13 amino acids. CDR3 coding DNA: TGTGCCAGCGGGGGACAGGGGAGGGAAAAACTGTTTTTT. This encodes CASGGQGREKLFF.

The V gene is TRBV4-3, the J gene TRBJ2-7; TRBD2 matches at 8 bases. Germline CDR1 reads LGHNA; CDR2 reads YSLEER. With 4 bases clipped from V and 1 base from J, the junction kept 6 bases outside the gene matches. The CDR3 length is 15 residues. CDR3 nucleotide sequence: TGCGCCAGCAGCCCCAATAGCGGGGCATCCTACGAGCAGTACTTC. Its translation is CASSPNSGASYEQYF.

The rearrangement joins TRBV28 to TRBJ1-2, with TRBD1 matching over 12 bases. Germline V gene lookup returns CDR1 MDHEN and CDR2 SYDVKM. The CDR3 runs to 17 residues. V lost 7 bases to trimming and J lost 4 bases; unmatched junction nucleotides: 13. CDR3: CASTTAGTGGVVYGYTF. The CDR3 DNA reads TGTGCCAGCACCACTGCCGGGACAGGGGGCGTCGTCTATGGCTACACCTTC.

The V gene is TRBV14, the J gene TRBJ2-5; D is ambiguous. Germline CDR1 and CDR2: SGHDN and FVKESK. V shed 3 bases and J shed 1 base, with 3 bases lying between them. CDR3 length: 12 residues. This CDR3 reads CASSQRQETQYF. In DNA, the CDR3 is TGTGCCAGCAGCCAGCGCCAAGAGACCCAGTACTTC. Combining the CDR3 with reference TRBV14 and TRBJ2-5 gives the whole variable domain EAGVTQFPSHSVIEKGQTVTLRCDPISGHDNLYWYRRVMGKEIKFLLHFVKESKQDESGMPNNRFLAERTGGTYSTLKVQPAELEDSGVYFCASSQRQETQYFGPGTRLLVL.

The chain has TRBV19 and TRBJ1-1; the D gene is possibly TRBD1 (5 bases). V was trimmed by 0 bases and J by 1 base, leaving 9 bases between them. This CDR3 comprises 15 residues. Germline-derived CDR1 and CDR2 are LNHDA and SQIVND (reference sequence). The CDR3 DNA follows: TGTGCCAGTAGTATAGATACGGGGGGGAACACTGAAGCTTTCTTT. Its translation: CASSIDTGGNTEAFF.

V gene TRBV9 combines with J gene TRBJ1-5; D unresolved. This CDR3 has 14 amino acids. The V end lost 1 base, the J end lost 0 bases, and 5 bases lay between the germline ends. Germline V gene data show CDR1 as SGDLS and CDR2 as YYNGEE. CDR3 DNA sequence: TGTGCCAGCAGCGTATGGCCTAGCAATCAGCCCCAGCATTTT. This translates into CASSVWPSNQPQHF.

The chain is built from TRBV27 and TRBJ1-2, with 8 positions matching TRBD1. The CDR3 spans 16 residues. Germline CDR1 MNHEY, CDR2 SMNVEV (reference sequence). J was trimmed by 4 bases and V by 6 bases; bases with no gene match: 13. This CDR3 reads CASSHDRGRYPYGYTF. DNA for the CDR3: TGTGCCAGCAGCCACGACAGGGGCAGATATCCCTATGGCTACACCTTC.

The chain carries TRBV7-2 and TRBJ2-1, with TRBD2 identical over 9 bases. This CDR3 comprises 18 residues. V lost 0 bases to trimming and J lost 4 bases; unmatched junction nucleotides: 10. Germline V gives CDR1 SGHTA, CDR2 FQGNSA. The CDR3 bases are TGTGCCAGCAGCTTAGCAGGACAGGCGGGAGGGAGTTACAATGAGCAGTTCTTC. It yields the protein CASSLAGQAGGSYNEQFF.

The chain couples TRBV7-9 to TRBJ1-1; weak D call: TRBD1 (6 bases). CDR1 and CDR2 from the germline V gene are SEHNR and FQNEAQ (reference sequence). V lost 6 bases and J lost 5, with 10 bases in between. The CDR3 totals 12 residues. The CDR3 DNA reads TGTGCCAGCAGACAGGGTTGGACTGAAGCTTTCTTT. The encoded protein is CASRQGWTEAFF.

CDR3: CASGPLNTEAFF. DNA for the CDR3: TGTGCTAGTGGTCCTCTGAACACTGAAGCTTTCTTT. The rearrangement uses TRBV12-5 and TRBJ1-1, with D hard to call. The V gene's germline CDR1 is LGHNT and CDR2 FRNRAP. V lost 5 bases and J 0 bases, leaving 4 bases between the germline ends. The CDR3 consists of 12 residues.

The chain uses TRBV2 and TRBJ2-5; 7 bases match TRBD1. After removal of 4 bases from V and 3 bases from J, the junction contained 26 bases not matched to a gene. The CDR3 sequence is 21 residues long. Germline V gene lookup returns CDR1 SNHLY and CDR2 FYNNEI. The chain's CDR3 is CASSVGIKVRQGRAREETQYF. Here the CDR3 DNA reads TGTGCCAGCAGTGTCGGAATCAAAGTCCGACAGGGTAGGGCGAGGGAAGAGACCCAGTACTTC.

The J gene is TRBJ1-1, the V gene TRBV7-9; no clear D gene. The CDR3 covers 15 residues. Trimming took 1 base from V and 1 from J, leaving 10 bases between them. CDR1 is SEHNR, CDR2 FQNEAQ, per germline (reference sequence). The CDR3 DNA reads as TGTGCCAGCAGCTTAGGAGCAGGAAAGAACACTGAAGCTTTCTTT. Its translation: CASSLGAGKNTEAFF.

The chain is built from TRBV15 and TRBJ1-2; 9 bases fit TRBD1. The CDR3 contains 16 residues. V was pared by 0 bases and J by 8 bases, with 10 bases of the junction left unmatched. Germline V CDR1 and CDR2: LNHNV, YYDKDF (reference sequence). The CDR3 loop is CATSRDIGQGRYGYTF. The CDR3 nucleotides read TGTGCCACCAGCAGAGACATTGGACAGGGGCGGTACGGCTACACCTTC.

The chain couples TRBV5-1 to TRBJ2-1; 12 nucleotides agree with TRBD2. CDR1 SGHRS and CDR2 YFSETQ come from the germline V gene. The ends lost 4 bases at V and 4 bases at J; junction bases unmatched: 3. This CDR3 spans 15 amino acids. CDR3 bases: TGCGCCAGCAGCCTGACTAGCGGGGGATACAATGAGCAGTTCTTC. This translates into CASSLTSGGYNEQFF. Together with reference TRBV5-1 and TRBJ2-1, the CDR3 gives the full variable domain: KAGVTQTPRYLIKTRGQQVTLSCSPISGHRSVSWYQQTPGQGLQFLFEYFSETQRNKGNFPGRFSGRQFSNSRSEMNVSTLELGDSALYLCASSLTSGGYNEQFFGPGTRLTVL.

The V and J genes are TRBV5-1 and TRBJ1-1; D is perhaps TRBD1 (6 bases). This CDR3 region has 14 residues. Deletions cut 4 bases from V and 11 bases from J, with 21 bases between. Germline V gene sequence: CDR1 SGHRS, CDR2 YFSETQ. Here the CDR3 DNA reads TGCGCCAGCAGCCCCCCGGGGGGGGCGGGATGGGCTTTCTTT. Encoded protein: CASSPPGGAGWAFF.

V usage is TRBV18 and J usage is TRBJ1-5, with 9 nucleotides matching TRBD1. Germline CDR1 and CDR2: KGHSH and LQKENI. The V and J ends lost 3 bases and 4 bases, in that order; junction bases with no gene match: 4. The CDR3 sequence is 15 residues long. The CDR3 sequence: CASSPGTGINQPQHF. CDR3 coding DNA: TGTGCCAGCTCACCTGGGACAGGGATTAATCAGCCCCAGCATTTT.

This chain links TRBV4-1 with TRBJ1-5; TRBD1 agrees at 9 bases. Germline CDR1 MGHRA, CDR2 YSYEKL. CDR3 length: 15 residues. J was trimmed by 6 bases and V by 0 bases; bases with no gene match: 3. The chain's CDR3 is CASSQEDRGSQPQHF. CDR3 bases: TGCGCCAGCAGCCAAGAGGACAGGGGTAGTCAGCCCCAGCATTTT.

The chain couples TRBV19 to TRBJ2-5; D might be TRBD1 (6 bases). The V gene lost 3 bases and the J gene lost 5 bases, with 13 bases spanning the gap. The CDR3 spans 14 residues. Germline assignment: CDR1 LNHDA and CDR2 SQIVND (reference sequence). This chain's CDR3 is CASSIRTDYETQYF. In nucleotides, the CDR3 is TGTGCCAGTAGTATTCGGACAGACTACGAGACCCAGTACTTC.

This chain joins TRBV7-9 and TRBJ1-2; possible D gene TRBD1, 6 bases. The CDR3 is 17 residues long. The V gene lost 3 bases and the J gene lost 4 bases, with 21 bases spanning the gap. Germline CDR1 reads SEHNR; CDR2 reads FQNEAQ (reference sequence). The CDR3 is CASSFHYRRGFSYGYTF. The CDR3 DNA sequence: TGTGCCAGCAGCTTTCACTACCGCAGGGGTTTCTCCTATGGCTACACCTTC.

This clone was picked up one time. The CDR3 DNA sequence: TGCAGTTACTTAGGGGGCATGAAGACCCAGTACTTC. Residues: CSYLGGMKTQYF. The gene calls are TRBV29-1 and TRBJ2-5, with TRBD1 matching 7 bases. The CDR3 covers 12 residues. Germline lookup yields CDR1 SQVTM and CDR2 ANQGSEA. Full variable domain (outside the CDR3, taken from reference TRBV29-1 and TRBJ2-5): SAVISQKPSRDICQRGTSLTIQCQVDSQVTMMFWYRQQPGQSLTLIATANQGSEATYESGFVIDKFPISRPNLTFSTLTVSNMSPEDSSIYLCSYLGGMKTQYFGPGTRLLVL.

This chain connects TRBV18 to TRBJ2-3; D may be TRBD2 (5 bases). Germline V gene data show CDR1 as KGHSH and CDR2 as LQKENI. V lost 2 bases and J 0 bases, leaving 12 bases between the germline ends. The CDR3 extends over 16 amino acids. CDR3 DNA sequence: TGTGCCAGCTCACCAAGAGGGCGGTCTAGCACAGATACGCAGTATTTT. Protein product: CASSPRGRSSTDTQYF.

V and J are TRBV19 and TRBJ1-1; the match to TRBD1 covers 11 bases. The V segment lost 5 bases and the J segment 4 bases; nucleotides outside the gene matches: 12. CDR3 length: 17 amino acids. Germline V gene lookup returns CDR1 LNHDA and CDR2 SQIVND (reference sequence). CDR3 sequence: CASSHRTGGLFGTEAFF. Here the CDR3 DNA reads TGTGCCAGTAGTCATCGGACAGGGGGCTTGTTTGGCACTGAAGCTTTCTTT. Supplemented by reference TRBV19 and TRBJ1-1, the full variable domain reads DGGITQSPKYLFRKEGQNVTLSCEQNLNHDAMYWYRQDPGQGLRLIYYSQIVNDFQKGDIAEGYSVSREKKESFPLTVTSAQKNPTAFYLCASSHRTGGLFGTEAFFGQGTRLTVV.

The V gene is TRBV7-3, the J gene TRBJ1-2, with 8 positions matching TRBD1. This CDR3 is built from 17 residues. J was trimmed by 8 bases and V by 1 base; bases with no gene match: 15. Germline V gives CDR1 SGHTA, CDR2 FQGTGA. The CDR3 nucleotides are TGTGCCAGCAGCTTAAGGGGTATGGACCAGGGGGCGAGAGGCTACACCTTC. Translated: CASSLRGMDQGARGYTF.